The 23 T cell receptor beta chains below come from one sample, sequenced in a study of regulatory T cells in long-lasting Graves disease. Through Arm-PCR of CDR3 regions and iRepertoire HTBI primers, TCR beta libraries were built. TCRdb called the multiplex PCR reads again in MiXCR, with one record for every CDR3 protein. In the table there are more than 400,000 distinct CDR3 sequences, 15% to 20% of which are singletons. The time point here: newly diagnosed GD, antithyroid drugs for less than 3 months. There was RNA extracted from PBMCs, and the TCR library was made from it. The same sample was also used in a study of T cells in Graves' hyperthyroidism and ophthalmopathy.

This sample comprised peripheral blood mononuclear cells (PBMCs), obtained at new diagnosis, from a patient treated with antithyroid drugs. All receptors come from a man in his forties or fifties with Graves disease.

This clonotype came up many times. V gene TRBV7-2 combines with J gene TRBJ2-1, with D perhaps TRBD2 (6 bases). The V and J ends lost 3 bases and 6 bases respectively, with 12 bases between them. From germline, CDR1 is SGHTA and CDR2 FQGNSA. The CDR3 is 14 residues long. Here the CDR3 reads CASSFPMGGNEQFF. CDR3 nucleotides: TGTGCCAGCAGCTTCCCGATGGGGGGCAATGAGCAGTTCTTC. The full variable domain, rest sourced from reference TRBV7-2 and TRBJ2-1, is GAGVSQSPSNKVTEKGKDVELRCDPISGHTALYWYRQSLGQGLEFLIYFQGNSAPDKSGLPSDRFSAERTGGSVSTLTIQRTQQEDSAVYLCASSFPMGGNEQFFGPGTRLTVL.

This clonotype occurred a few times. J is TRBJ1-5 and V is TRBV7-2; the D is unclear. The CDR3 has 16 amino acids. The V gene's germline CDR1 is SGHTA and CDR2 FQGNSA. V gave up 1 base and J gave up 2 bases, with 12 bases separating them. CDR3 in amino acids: CASSLEGSYGNQPQHF. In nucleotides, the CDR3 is TGTGCCAGCAGCTTAGAGGGAAGTTATGGCAATCAGCCCCAGCATTTT.

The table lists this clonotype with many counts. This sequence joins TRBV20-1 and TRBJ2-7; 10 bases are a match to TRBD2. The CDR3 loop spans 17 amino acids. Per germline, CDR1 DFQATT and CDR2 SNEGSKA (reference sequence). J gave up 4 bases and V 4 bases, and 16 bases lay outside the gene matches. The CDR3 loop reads CSAIWTSGPSGGYEQYF. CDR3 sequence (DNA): TGCAGTGCTATATGGACTAGCGGACCCTCCGGCGGGTACGAGCAGTACTTC.

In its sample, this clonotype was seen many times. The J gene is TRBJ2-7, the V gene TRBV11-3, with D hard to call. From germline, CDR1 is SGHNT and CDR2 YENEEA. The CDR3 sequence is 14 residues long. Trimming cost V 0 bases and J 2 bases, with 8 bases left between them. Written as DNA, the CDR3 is TGTGCCAGCAGCTTAGATCTAGGCCCCTACGAGCAGTACTTC. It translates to CASSLDLGPYEQYF.

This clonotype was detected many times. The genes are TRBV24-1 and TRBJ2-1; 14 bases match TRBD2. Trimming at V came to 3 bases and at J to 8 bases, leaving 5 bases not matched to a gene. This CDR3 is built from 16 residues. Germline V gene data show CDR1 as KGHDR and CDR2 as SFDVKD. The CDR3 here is CATSDPGLAGGHEQFF. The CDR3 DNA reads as TGTGCCACCAGTGATCCAGGACTAGCGGGAGGCCATGAGCAGTTCTTC.

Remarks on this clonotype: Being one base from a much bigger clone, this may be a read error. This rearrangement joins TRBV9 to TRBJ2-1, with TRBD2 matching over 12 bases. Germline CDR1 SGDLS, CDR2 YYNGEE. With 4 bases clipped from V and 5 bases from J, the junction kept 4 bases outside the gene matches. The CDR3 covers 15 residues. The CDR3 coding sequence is TGTGCCAGCAGCTCTAGCGGGAGGGCCCACAATGAGCAGTTCTTC. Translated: CASSSSGRAHNEQFF.

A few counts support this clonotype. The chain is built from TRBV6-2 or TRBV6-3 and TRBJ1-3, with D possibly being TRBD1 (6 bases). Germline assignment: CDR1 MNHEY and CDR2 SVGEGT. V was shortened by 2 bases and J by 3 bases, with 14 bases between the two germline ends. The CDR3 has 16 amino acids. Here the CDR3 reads CASSYGSGAFGNTIYF. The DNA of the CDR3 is TGTGCCAGCAGTTACGGGTCGGGGGCGTTTGGAAACACCATATATTTT.

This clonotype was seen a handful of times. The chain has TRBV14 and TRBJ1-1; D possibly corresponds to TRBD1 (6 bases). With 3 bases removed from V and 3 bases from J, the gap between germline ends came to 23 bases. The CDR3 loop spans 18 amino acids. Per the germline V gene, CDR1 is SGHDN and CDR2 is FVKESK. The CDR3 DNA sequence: TGTGCCAGCAGCCAGAGGGATCCCACGGGGGCCGGGGACACTGAAGCTTTCTTT. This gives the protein CASSQRDPTGAGDTEAFF.

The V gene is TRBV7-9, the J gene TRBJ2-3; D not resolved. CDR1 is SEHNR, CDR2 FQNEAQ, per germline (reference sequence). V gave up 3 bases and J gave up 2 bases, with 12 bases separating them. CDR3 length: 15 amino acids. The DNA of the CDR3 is TGTGCCAGCAGCTTTTTCCGGACCCCCACAGATACGCAGTATTTT. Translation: CASSFFRTPTDTQYF.

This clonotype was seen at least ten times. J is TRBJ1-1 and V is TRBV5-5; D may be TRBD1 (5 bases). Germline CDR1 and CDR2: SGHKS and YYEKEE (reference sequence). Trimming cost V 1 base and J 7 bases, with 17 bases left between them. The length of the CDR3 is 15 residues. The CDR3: CASSLMPPGTLEAFF. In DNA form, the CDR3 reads TGTGCCAGCAGCTTGATGCCCCCCGGGACTCTTGAAGCTTTCTTT. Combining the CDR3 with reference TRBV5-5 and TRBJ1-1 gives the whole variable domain DAGVTQSPTHLIKTRGQQVTLRCSPISGHKSVSWYQQVLGQGPQFIFQYYEKEERGRGNFPDRFSARQFPNYSSELNVNALLLGDSALYLCASSLMPPGTLEAFFGQGTRLTVV.

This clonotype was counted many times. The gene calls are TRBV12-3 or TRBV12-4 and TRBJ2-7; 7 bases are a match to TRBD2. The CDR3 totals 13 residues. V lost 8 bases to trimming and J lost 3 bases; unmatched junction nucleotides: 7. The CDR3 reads CASGGLLVYEQYF. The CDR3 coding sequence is TGTGCCAGCGGGGGACTATTAGTCTACGAGCAGTACTTC.

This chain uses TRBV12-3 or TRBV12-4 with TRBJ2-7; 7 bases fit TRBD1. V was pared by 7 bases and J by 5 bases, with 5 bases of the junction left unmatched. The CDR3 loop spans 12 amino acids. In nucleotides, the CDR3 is TGTGCCAGCAACAGGGGTACCCACGAGCAGTACTTC. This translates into CASNRGTHEQYF.

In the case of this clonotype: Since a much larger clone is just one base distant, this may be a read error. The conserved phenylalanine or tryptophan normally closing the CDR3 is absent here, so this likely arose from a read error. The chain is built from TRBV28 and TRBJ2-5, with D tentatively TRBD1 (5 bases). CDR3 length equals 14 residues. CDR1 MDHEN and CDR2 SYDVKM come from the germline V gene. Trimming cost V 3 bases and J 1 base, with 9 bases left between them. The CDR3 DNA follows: TGTGCCAGCAGTTTGACAGCGTCCCAAGAGACCCAGTACCTC. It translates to CASSLTASQETQYL.

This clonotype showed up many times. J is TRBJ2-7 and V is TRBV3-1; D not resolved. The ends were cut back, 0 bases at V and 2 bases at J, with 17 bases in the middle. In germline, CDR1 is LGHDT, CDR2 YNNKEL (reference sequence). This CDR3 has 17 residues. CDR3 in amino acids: CASSQEVFSLHPYEQYF. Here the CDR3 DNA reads TGTGCCAGCAGCCAAGAGGTTTTCAGCCTTCATCCCTACGAGCAGTACTTC.

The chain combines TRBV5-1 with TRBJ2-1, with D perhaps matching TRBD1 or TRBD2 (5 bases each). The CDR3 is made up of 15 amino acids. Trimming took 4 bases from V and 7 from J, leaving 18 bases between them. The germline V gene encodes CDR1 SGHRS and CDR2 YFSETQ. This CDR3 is CASSAGEGVWNEQFF. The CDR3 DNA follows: TGCGCCAGCAGCGCGGGTGAAGGGGTATGGAATGAGCAGTTCTTC.

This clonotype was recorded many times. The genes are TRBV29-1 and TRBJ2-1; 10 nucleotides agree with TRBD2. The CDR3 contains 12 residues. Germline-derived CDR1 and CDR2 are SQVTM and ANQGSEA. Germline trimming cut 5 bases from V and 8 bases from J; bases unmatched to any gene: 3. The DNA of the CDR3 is TGCAGCGTTAGTAGCGGGAGGTATGAGCAGTTCTTC. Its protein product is CSVSSGRYEQFF.

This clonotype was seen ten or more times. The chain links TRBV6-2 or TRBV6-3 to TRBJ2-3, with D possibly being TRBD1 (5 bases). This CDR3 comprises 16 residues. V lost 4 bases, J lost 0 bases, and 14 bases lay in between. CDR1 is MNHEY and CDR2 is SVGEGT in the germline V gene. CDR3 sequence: CASSSSWGGSTDTQYF. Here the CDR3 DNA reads TGTGCCAGCAGTTCCTCATGGGGCGGAAGCACAGATACGCAGTATTTT.

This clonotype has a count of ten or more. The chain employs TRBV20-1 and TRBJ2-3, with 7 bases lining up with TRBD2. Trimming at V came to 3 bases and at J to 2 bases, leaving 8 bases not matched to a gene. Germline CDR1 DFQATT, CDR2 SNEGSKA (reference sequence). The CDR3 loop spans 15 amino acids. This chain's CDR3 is CSASGLRGTTDTQYF. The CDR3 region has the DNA TGCAGTGCTAGTGGCTTGCGGGGGACCACAGATACGCAGTATTTT.

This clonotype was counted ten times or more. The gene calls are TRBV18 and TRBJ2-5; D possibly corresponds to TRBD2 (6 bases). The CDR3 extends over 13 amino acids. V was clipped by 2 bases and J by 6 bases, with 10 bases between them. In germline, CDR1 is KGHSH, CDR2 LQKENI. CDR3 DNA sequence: TGTGCCAGCTCACCAGGCGCGGGGCAGACCCAGTACTTC. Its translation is CASSPGAGQTQYF.

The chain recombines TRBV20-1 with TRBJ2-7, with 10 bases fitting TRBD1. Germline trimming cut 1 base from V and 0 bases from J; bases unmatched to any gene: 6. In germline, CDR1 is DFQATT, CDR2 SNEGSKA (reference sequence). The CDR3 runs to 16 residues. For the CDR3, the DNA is TGCAGTGCTAGAGGGGACAGGGGCTGCAGCTCCTACGAGCAGTACTTC. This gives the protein CSARGDRGCSSYEQYF.

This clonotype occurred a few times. The CDR3 DNA sequence: TGTGCCACCGGACAGGGTCACGGAGATACGCAGTATTTT. Encoded protein: CATGQGHGDTQYF. V usage is TRBV6-1 and J usage is TRBJ2-3; 8 nucleotides match TRBD1. This CDR3 region has 13 residues. Germline lookup yields CDR1 MNHNS and CDR2 SASEGT. V was clipped by 10 bases and J by 5 bases; unmatched bases: 8.

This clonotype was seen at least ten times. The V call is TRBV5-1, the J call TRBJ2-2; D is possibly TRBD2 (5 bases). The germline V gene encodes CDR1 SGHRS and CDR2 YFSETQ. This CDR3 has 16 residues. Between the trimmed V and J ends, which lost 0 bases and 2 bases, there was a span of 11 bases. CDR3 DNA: TGCGCCAGCAGCTTGGGAGCGGTCCCCAACACCGGGGAGCTGTTTTTT. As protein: CASSLGAVPNTGELFF. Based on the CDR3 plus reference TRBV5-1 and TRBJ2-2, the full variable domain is KAGVTQTPRYLIKTRGQQVTLSCSPISGHRSVSWYQQTPGQGLQFLFEYFSETQRNKGNFPGRFSGRQFSNSRSEMNVSTLELGDSALYLCASSLGAVPNTGELFFGEGSRLTVL.

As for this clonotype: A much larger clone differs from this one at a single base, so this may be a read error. The CDR3 coding sequence is TGTGCCTGGAGCCTTCCGACAGCACCCTATGGCTACACCTTC. Translating it yields CAWSLPTAPYGYTF. V usage is TRBV30 and J usage is TRBJ1-2; maybe TRBD1 (5 bases). Germline loops: CDR1 GTSNPN, CDR2 SVGIG (reference sequence). This CDR3 is built from 14 residues. Trimming stripped 3 bases from V and 4 bases from J, with 15 bases between.